This is a list of T cell receptor beta chains from one sample in a study of CD8 T cells in ankylosing spondylitis. TCRdb re-derived calls from the 5' RACE reads in MiXCR, one entry per CDR3 protein. The sample carries fewer than 40,000 distinct CDR3 sequences, 30% recorded once. Sequenced: synovial fluid, either unsorted or a sorted T cell fraction (not recorded which). The receptors here all came from a male donor with ankylosing spondylitis. The CDR3 runs from the conserved cysteine through the conserved F or W. D genes are given only for firm matches. Clone size is shown for a subset of rows, as once, few, many or a class of expanded clone.

clone size: NA; V gene: TRBV20-1; D gene: TRBD2; J gene: TRBJ2-5; CDR3 protein: CSAILAGEGETQYF; CDR3 DNA: TGCAGTGCTATACTAGCGGGAGAGGGGGAGACCCAGTACTTC
clone size: medium-sized; V gene: TRBV2; D gene: NA; J gene: TRBJ2-7; CDR3 protein: CASSTGTDEQYF; CDR3 DNA: TGTGCCAGCAGTACCGGGACCGACGAGCAGTACTTC
clone size: NA; V gene: TRBV5-4; D gene: NA; J gene: TRBJ1-5; CDR3 protein: CASSLEGLSQPQHF; CDR3 DNA: TGTGCCAGCAGCTTGGAGGGGTTGAGTCAGCCCCAGCATTTT
clone size: NA; V gene: TRBV30; D gene: NA; J gene: TRBJ2-2; CDR3 protein: CAWRPHFGELFF; CDR3 DNA: TGTGCCTGGAGACCCCACTTCGGGGAGCTGTTTTTT
clone size: few; V gene: TRBV11-2; D gene: NA; J gene: TRBJ2-1; CDR3 protein: CASSSGGYWGKVPFINEQFF; CDR3 DNA: TGTGCCAGCAGTTCTGGGGGCTATTGGGGTAAAGTCCCGTTTATAAATGAGCAGTTCTTC
clone size: few; V gene: TRBV2; D gene: NA; J gene: TRBJ2-7; CDR3 protein: CASGNYEQYF; CDR3 DNA: TGTGCCAGCGGGAACTACGAGCAGTACTTC
clone size: many; V gene: TRBV7-8; D gene: NA; J gene: TRBJ2-7; CDR3 protein: CASSPSRGSSREQYF; CDR3 DNA: TGTGCCAGCAGCCCATCCCGGGGGTCTTCGCGGGAGCAGTACTTC
clone size: NA; V gene: TRBV7-9; D gene: NA; J gene: TRBJ2-1; CDR3 protein: CASSLAGSGVYNEQFF; CDR3 DNA: TGTGCCAGCAGCTTAGCGGGTAGCGGAGTCTACAATGAGCAGTTCTTC
clone size: NA; V gene: TRBV13; D gene: TRBD1; J gene: TRBJ1-1; CDR3 protein: CASSTGTGGLNTEAFF; CDR3 DNA: TGTGCCAGCAGCACTGGGACAGGGGGGCTGAACACTGAAGCTTTCTTT
clone size: few; V gene: TRBV3-1; D gene: TRBD2; J gene: TRBJ2-1; CDR3 protein: CASSQDTRTSLYNEQFF; CDR3 DNA: TGTGCCAGCAGCCAAGATACACGGACTAGCCTCTACAATGAGCAGTTCTTC
clone size: NA; V gene: TRBV13; D gene: TRBD2; J gene: TRBJ2-7; CDR3 protein: CASSIEGLAGYEQYF; CDR3 DNA: TGTGCCAGCAGCATCGAGGGACTAGCGGGCTACGAGCAGTACTTC
clone size: many; V gene: TRBV13; D gene: NA; J gene: TRBJ2-1; CDR3 protein: CASSPRGSGIDNEQFF; CDR3 DNA: TGTGCCAGCAGCCCCCGAGGATCGGGAATAGACAATGAGCAGTTCTTC
clone size: NA; V gene: TRBV2; D gene: NA; J gene: TRBJ1-5; CDR3 protein: CASTTIGDSNQPQHF; CDR3 DNA: TGTGCCAGCACCACTATAGGTGATAGCAATCAGCCCCAGCATTTT
clone size: few; V gene: TRBV15; D gene: NA; J gene: TRBJ2-7; CDR3 protein: CATSPRVLRGTYEQYF; CDR3 DNA: TGTGCCACCAGCCCCCGTGTTCTTAGGGGGACCTACGAGCAGTACTTC
clone size: many; V gene: TRBV27; D gene: TRBD2; J gene: TRBJ2-7; CDR3 protein: CASSLYLAGGYEQYF; CDR3 DNA: TGTGCCAGCAGTTTATATCTAGCGGGAGGCTACGAGCAGTACTTC
clone size: NA; V gene: TRBV13; D gene: NA; J gene: TRBJ1-5; CDR3 protein: CASGFGQHRNQPQHF; CDR3 DNA: TGTGCCAGCGGCTTCGGACAGCATAGGAATCAGCCCCAGCATTTT
clone size: NA; V gene: TRBV3-1; D gene: TRBD1; J gene: TRBJ1-1; CDR3 protein: CASRDRGSVTEAFF; CDR3 DNA: TGTGCCAGCCGAGACAGGGGCTCCGTCACTGAAGCTTTCTTT
clone size: many; V gene: TRBV20-1; D gene: TRBD2; J gene: TRBJ2-4; CDR3 protein: CSATGLAGDVENIQYF; CDR3 DNA: TGCAGTGCTACCGGACTAGCGGGAGATGTCGAAAACATTCAGTACTTC
clone size: NA; V gene: TRBV29-1; D gene: TRBD1; J gene: TRBJ2-3; CDR3 protein: CSTSGTGGVDTQYF; CDR3 DNA: TGCAGCACCTCCGGGACAGGGGGCGTCGATACGCAGTATTTT
clone size: few; V gene: TRBV28; D gene: TRBD2; J gene: TRBJ2-1; CDR3 protein: CASSSETSGSSHEQFF; CDR3 DNA: TGTGCCAGCAGTTCCGAGACTAGCGGGAGTTCGCATGAGCAGTTCTTC
clone size: NA; V gene: TRBV24-1; D gene: TRBD2; J gene: TRBJ2-7; CDR3 protein: CATSETGLPYEQYF; CDR3 DNA: TGTGCCACCAGTGAAACGGGACTACCCTACGAGCAGTACTTC
clone size: NA; V gene: TRBV5-1; D gene: TRBD1; J gene: TRBJ2-7; CDR3 protein: CASNPGQGNEQYF; CDR3 DNA: TGCGCCAGCAATCCCGGACAGGGGAACGAGCAGTACTTC
clone size: large; V gene: TRBV24-1; D gene: NA; J gene: TRBJ2-2; CDR3 protein: CATSVYQGTGELFF; CDR3 DNA: TGTGCCACCAGTGTTTATCAGGGAACCGGGGAGCTGTTTTTT
clone size: NA; V gene: TRBV6-1; D gene: TRBD1; J gene: TRBJ1-6; CDR3 protein: CASRQGDRSPLHF; CDR3 DNA: TGTGCCAGCAGACAGGGGGACAGGTCACCCCTCCACTTT
clone size: few; V gene: TRBV4-2; D gene: NA; J gene: TRBJ1-5; CDR3 protein: CASSQVENQPQHF; CDR3 DNA: TGTGCCAGCAGCCAAGTGGAGAATCAGCCCCAGCATTTT
clone size: NA; V gene: TRBV2; D gene: NA; J gene: TRBJ1-3; CDR3 protein: CASSETSSGNTIYF; CDR3 DNA: TGTGCCAGCAGTGAGACCAGCTCTGGAAACACCATATATTTT
clone size: NA; V gene: TRBV7-9; D gene: NA; J gene: TRBJ2-3; CDR3 protein: CASTPELMFTDTQYF; CDR3 DNA: TGTGCCAGCACCCCCGAACTAATGTTTACAGATACGCAGTATTTT
clone size: many; V gene: TRBV7-9; D gene: TRBD2; J gene: TRBJ2-5; CDR3 protein: CASSPGTSEYQETQYF; CDR3 DNA: TGTGCCAGCAGCCCCGGGACTAGCGAGTACCAAGAGACCCAGTACTTC
clone size: NA; V gene: TRBV6-1; D gene: NA; J gene: TRBJ1-4; CDR3 protein: CASSEGSTNEKLFF; CDR3 DNA: TGTGCCAGCAGTGAAGGGTCAACTAATGAAAAACTGTTTTTT
clone size: NA; V gene: TRBV10-3; D gene: NA; J gene: TRBJ1-1; CDR3 protein: CAISESNTEAFF; CDR3 DNA: TGTGCCATCAGTGAGTCCAACACTGAAGCTTTCTTT
clone size: NA; V gene: TRBV7-9; D gene: TRBD1; J gene: TRBJ1-2; CDR3 protein: CASSLPLDRGSYTF; CDR3 DNA: TGTGCCAGCAGCTTACCTCTAGACAGGGGGAGCTACACCTTC
clone size: few; V gene: TRBV12-3/TRBV12-4; D gene: NA; J gene: TRBJ2-6; CDR3 protein: CASITSSGANVLTF; CDR3 DNA: TGTGCCAGCATCACTTCATCTGGGGCCAACGTCCTGACTTTC
clone size: NA; V gene: TRBV5-1; D gene: NA; J gene: TRBJ2-5; CDR3 protein: CASSLGGIETQYF; CDR3 DNA: TGCGCCAGCAGCTTGGGGGGAATAGAGACCCAGTACTTC
clone size: NA; V gene: TRBV2; D gene: TRBD1; J gene: TRBJ1-6; CDR3 protein: CASSSRQGYNSPLHF; CDR3 DNA: TGTGCCAGCAGCTCGAGACAGGGATATAATTCACCCCTCCACTTT